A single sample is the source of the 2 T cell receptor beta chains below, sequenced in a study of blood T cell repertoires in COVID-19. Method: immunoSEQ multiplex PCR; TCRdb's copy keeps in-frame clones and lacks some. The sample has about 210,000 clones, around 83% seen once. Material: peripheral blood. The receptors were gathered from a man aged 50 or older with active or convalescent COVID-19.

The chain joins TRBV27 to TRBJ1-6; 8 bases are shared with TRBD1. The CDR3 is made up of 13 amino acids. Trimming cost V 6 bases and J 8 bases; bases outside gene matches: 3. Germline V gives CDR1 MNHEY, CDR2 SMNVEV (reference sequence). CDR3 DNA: TGTGCCAGCAGCCACAGGGGGGATTCACCCCTCCACTTT. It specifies CASSHRGDSPLHF.

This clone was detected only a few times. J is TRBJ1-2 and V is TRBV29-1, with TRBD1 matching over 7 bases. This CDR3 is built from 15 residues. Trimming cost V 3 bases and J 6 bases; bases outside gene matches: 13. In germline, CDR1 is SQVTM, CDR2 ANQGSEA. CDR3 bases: TGCAGCGTTGACCTCAGACAGGGAAACATAGATGGCTACACCTTC. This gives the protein CSVDLRQGNIDGYTF.